This T cell receptor (beta chain) comes out of a study of preoperative IRX-2 immunotherapy in early breast cancer. The germline V gene has CDR1 GTSNPN and CDR2 SVGIG (reference sequence). The CDR3 length is 13 residues. The germline V and J ends were trimmed by 3 bases and 6 bases, with 12 bases remaining between them. Treatment denoted: preoperative locoregional IRX-2 cytokine immunotherapy. This clone was picked up one time. Profiling relied on immunoSEQ multiplex PCR, and the TCRdb table lists in-frame clones only, not all of them. The sample shows more than 30,000 clones, around 92% of them seen only once.

The receptor was isolated from a human donor with breast cancer. The input for sequencing was tumor tissue, taken after IRX-2 immunotherapy. V and J are TRBV30 and TRBJ1-3, with D maybe TRBD1 (5 bases). The CDR3 sequence: CAWRRGWENTIYF. The DNA for the CDR3 is TGTGCCTGGAGACGGGGGTGGGAAAACACCATATATTTT.